The 10 T cell receptor beta chains listed next were all sequenced from one sample in a study of T cell responses to AZD1222 COVID-19 vaccine. Data came from immunoSEQ multiplex PCR; TCRdb stores just in-frame clones and leaves some out. The table has under 75,000 clones, about 90% seen once. Sequenced here: peripheral blood, sampled on day 0 of AZD1222 vaccination. The source of these receptors is an adult in good health.

The V gene is TRBV12-3 or TRBV12-4, the J gene TRBJ2-5, with D possibly TRBD2 on 6 matching bases. Trimming stripped 8 bases from V and 4 bases from J, with 11 bases between. CDR3 size: 12 residues. In DNA, the CDR3 is TGTGCCAGCGCCTCGGAGGGAGAGACCCAGTACTTC. It specifies CASASEGETQYF.

V gene TRBV6-6 combines with J gene TRBJ2-3; tentative D call: TRBD1 (5 bases). This CDR3 spans 14 amino acids. V lost 2 bases, J lost 1 base, and 7 bases lay in between. CDR1 is MNHNY and CDR2 is SVGAGI in the germline V gene (reference sequence). CDR3 loop: CASSYPTGTDTQYF. CDR3 DNA sequence: TGTGCCAGCAGTTACCCGACAGGCACAGATACGCAGTATTTT.

This clone has only a few counts. The chain recombines TRBV25-1 with TRBJ1-6; 10 nucleotides align to TRBD1. J gave up 8 bases and V 7 bases, and 8 bases lay outside the gene matches. CDR1 and CDR2 from the germline V gene are MGHDK and SYGVNS. This CDR3 contains 15 residues. The CDR3 region is CASTGDRGRDSPLHF. The DNA of the CDR3 is TGTGCCAGCACCGGGGACAGGGGAAGGGATTCACCCCTCCACTTT.

About this clone itself: The same CDR3 is also encoded by other DNA sequences in this sample. This chain uses TRBV11-3 with TRBJ2-7; D may correspond to TRBD1 or TRBD2 (5 bases each). With 4 bases removed from V and 3 bases from J, the gap between germline ends came to 16 bases. The germline CDR1 and CDR2 sequences are SGHNT and YENEEA. This CDR3 comprises 15 residues. CDR3 sequence reads: CASSSAGDDLYEQYF. The CDR3 coding sequence is TGTGCCAGCAGCTCGGCTGGGGACGACCTCTACGAGCAGTACTTC.

The chain has TRBV7-9 and TRBJ2-5; a possible D gene is TRBD2 (6 bases). Germline CDR1 reads SEHNR; CDR2 reads FQNEAQ (reference sequence). V dropped 3 bases and J dropped 1 base, with 21 bases sitting between them. CDR3 length equals 18 residues. The CDR3 protein is CASSFPKKPRESQETQYF. The CDR3 coding sequence is TGTGCCAGCAGCTTTCCAAAAAAACCCCGGGAGTCCCAAGAGACCCAGTACTTC.

The DNA for the CDR3 is TGTGCCAGCAGCCAAGGTACAGGCCCCCTGAACGAGCAGTACTTC. It encodes CASSQGTGPLNEQYF. The rearrangement uses TRBV3-1 (or the pseudogene TRBV3-2) and TRBJ2-7, with TRBD1 as a possible D gene (5 bases). Between the trimmed V and J ends, which lost 1 base and 5 bases, there was a span of 15 bases. The length of the CDR3 is 15 residues. The germline CDR1 and CDR2 sequences are LGHDT and YNNKEL (reference sequence).

The chain uses TRBV27 and TRBJ1-1, with D perhaps TRBD1 (5 bases). Trimming stripped 6 bases from V and 11 bases from J, with 16 bases between. Germline V gene lookup returns CDR1 MNHEY and CDR2 SMNVEV (reference sequence). The CDR3 extends over 12 amino acids. The CDR3 sequence: CASSTGGGSAFF. CDR3 nucleotides: TGTGCCAGCAGCACCGGGGGGGGGAGCGCTTTCTTT.

Written as DNA, the CDR3 is TGTGCCAGCAGCCAAGGGACGTCGGTTGAGCAGTTCTTC. It is translated as CASSQGTSVEQFF. The V call is TRBV3-1 (or the pseudogene TRBV3-2), the J call TRBJ2-1; unclear D gene. The CDR3 contains 13 residues. CDR1 is LGHDT, CDR2 YNNKEL, per germline (reference sequence). Trimming shortened V by 1 base and J by 9 bases, and 10 bases separated the two germline ends.

V is TRBV5-1 and J is TRBJ1-2, with TRBD1 matching over 10 bases. The CDR3 spans 17 residues. The V and J ends lost 3 bases and 8 bases, in that order; junction bases with no gene match: 16. CDR1 SGHRS and CDR2 YFSETQ come from the germline V gene. The CDR3, as DNA: TGCGCCAGCAGCTACCAGGCCGGGACAGGGGATCTATGGGGCTACACCTTC. Encoded protein: CASSYQAGTGDLWGYTF.

This clone came up once. The rearrangement joins TRBV19 to TRBJ2-1, with D perhaps matching TRBD2 (5 bases). CDR1 is LNHDA, CDR2 SQIVND, per germline (reference sequence). This CDR3 comprises 15 residues. The V end lost 10 bases, the J end lost 0 bases, and 16 bases lay between the germline ends. This CDR3 is CATHLSGSSYNEQFF. CDR3 sequence (DNA): TGTGCCACTCACCTTAGTGGGAGCTCCTACAATGAGCAGTTCTTC.